The rows below give T cell receptor beta chains drawn from one sample of a study of T cell responses to AZD1222 COVID-19 vaccine. Profiled with immunoSEQ multiplex PCR; TCRdb holds only in-frame clones, not every one. Among 150,000 to 200,000 clones listed, 88% were seen once. Sequences were derived from peripheral blood, sampled 28 days after the second AZD1222 dose. The origin of the receptors is an adult who received the AZD1222 COVID-19 vaccine. Both conserved end residues are part of each CDR3. The order of the fields is CDR3 protein, CDR3 DNA, D gene, clone size, J gene, CDR3 length, V gene. D genes are given only for firm matches. Size tells how often a clone was seen (once, few, many) or the class of an expanded clone, and some rows leave it out.

CSVELGGGVNTQYF,TGCAGCGTTGAACTAGGGGGGGGCGTTAATACGCAGTATTTT,NA,NA,TRBJ2-3,14,TRBV29-1
CASSFRLTTGQGIPYEQYF,TGTGCCAGCAGCTTCCGCTTAACCACCGGACAGGGGATCCCCTACGAGCAGTACTTC,TRBD1,once,TRBJ2-7,19,TRBV7-8
CASSDGGPYNEQFF,TGTGCCAGCTCGGACGGGGGGCCCTACAATGAGCAGTTCTTC,NA,NA,TRBJ2-1,14,TRBV18
CASTLGTGGEQYF,TGTGCCAGCACCTTAGGGACAGGCGGTGAGCAGTACTTC,TRBD1,once,TRBJ2-7,13,TRBV2
CASSPFLPGGRETQYF,TGTGCCAGCAGCCCCTTTCTGCCAGGGGGCAGGGAGACCCAGTACTTC,TRBD1,NA,TRBJ2-5,16,TRBV7-9
CASMEVLGNTEAFF,TGTGCCAGCATGGAGGTCTTGGGGAACACTGAAGCTTTCTTT,NA,NA,TRBJ1-1,14,TRBV6-5
CASSSQGYEQYF,TGTGCCAGCAGCTCACAGGGCTACGAGCAGTACTTC,NA,NA,TRBJ2-7,12,TRBV6-2/TRBV6-3
CASSQETHEQYF,TGTGCCAGCAGCCAAGAAACCCACGAGCAGTACTTC,NA,NA,TRBJ2-7,12,TRBV14
CASSPFPGQGADTQYF,TGTGCCAGCAGCCCTTTTCCGGGACAGGGGGCAGATACGCAGTATTTT,TRBD1,NA,TRBJ2-3,16,TRBV9
CAISAFTQARITDTQYF,TGTGCCATCAGTGCGTTCACCCAGGCCCGAATCACAGATACGCAGTATTTT,NA,NA,TRBJ2-3,17,TRBV10-3
CSVPLERAEAFF,TGCAGCGTGCCCCTAGAGAGGGCTGAAGCTTTCTTT,NA,NA,TRBJ1-1,12,TRBV29-1
CASSLGLWVNEQFF,TGTGCCAGCAGCTTAGGGTTGTGGGTGAATGAGCAGTTCTTC,NA,NA,TRBJ2-1,14,TRBV5-6
CASSPQGGQPQHF,TGTGCCAGCAGCCCCCAGGGTGGTCAGCCCCAGCATTTT,NA,NA,TRBJ1-5,13,TRBV7-3
CASSQQGARSNQPQHF,TGTGCCAGTAGTCAACAGGGGGCACGGAGCAATCAGCCCCAGCATTTT,TRBD1,NA,TRBJ1-5,16,TRBV19
CASSLVGGLVNEQYF,TGTGCCAGCAGCTTAGTAGGGGGTTTGGTAAACGAGCAGTACTTC,NA,NA,TRBJ2-7,15,TRBV11-2
CASSLTPGPYGYTF,TGTGCCAGCAGCCTGACTCCGGGTCCCTATGGCTACACCTTC,NA,NA,TRBJ1-2,14,TRBV11-2
CASSLLGGQTYEQYF,TGTGCCAGCAGCTTATTGGGGGGACAGACCTACGAGCAGTACTTC,NA,NA,TRBJ2-7,15,TRBV7-9
CAWTAQETQYF,TGTGCCTGGACTGCACAAGAGACCCAGTACTTC,NA,NA,TRBJ2-5,11,TRBV30
CASKTGPYSNQPQHF,TGTGCCAGCAAAACAGGTCCGTATAGCAATCAGCCCCAGCATTTT,NA,NA,TRBJ1-5,15,TRBV6-5
CASSTGQGNTIYF,TGTGCCAGCAGCACCGGACAGGGAAACACCATATATTTT,NA,NA,TRBJ1-3,13,TRBV11-2
CATSRSGGALSYEQYF,TGTGCCACCAGCAGGAGCGGGGGGGCACTTTCCTACGAGCAGTACTTC,TRBD2,NA,TRBJ2-7,16,TRBV15
CASRGDSWNTEAFF,TGTGCCAGCAGGGGGGACAGCTGGAACACTGAAGCTTTCTTT,TRBD1,NA,TRBJ1-1,14,TRBV6-5